These 19 T cell receptor beta chains originate from one sample sequenced in a study of blood T cell repertoires in COVID-19. The method was immunoSEQ multiplex PCR; TCRdb's version includes in-frame clones alone and lacks a portion of them. This table holds roughly 290,000 clones, around 82% found once. Material: peripheral blood. The receptors shown here come from an older person with COVID-19, enrolled during active disease.

The sample holds a few counts of this clone. The chain employs TRBV20-1 and TRBJ2-1, with D tentatively TRBD2 (5 bases). The V end lost 6 bases, the J end lost 4 bases, and 7 bases lay between the germline ends. From germline, CDR1 is DFQATT and CDR2 SNEGSKA (reference sequence). CDR3 length: 11 residues. CDR3 nucleotides: TGCAGTGCAGACTATTACAATGAGCAGTTCTTC. Encoded protein: CSADYYNEQFF.

The gene calls are TRBV7-9 and TRBJ2-7; a possible D gene is TRBD1 (5 bases). Germline V gene lookup returns CDR1 SEHNR and CDR2 FQNEAQ (reference sequence). The CDR3 covers 12 residues. Trimming shortened V by 2 bases and J by 6 bases, and 8 bases separated the two germline ends. The CDR3 protein is CASSLTQGEQYF. The CDR3 DNA reads TGTGCCAGCAGCTTAACGCAGGGCGAGCAGTACTTC.

This clone has at least ten counts. The chain joins TRBV27 to TRBJ2-7; possible D gene TRBD2, 6 bases. CDR1 is MNHEY and CDR2 is SMNVEV in the germline V gene (reference sequence). V gave up 4 bases and J gave up 7 bases, with 20 bases separating them. The CDR3 runs 15 residues. CDR3 bases: TGTGCCAGCAGTTCGGACATCGCGGGAAGTGAAGAGCAGTACTTC. Protein product: CASSSDIAGSEEQYF.

V gene TRBV2 combines with J gene TRBJ1-4, with 9 bases identical to TRBD1. Germline V lookup: CDR1 SNHLY, CDR2 FYNNEI. The J segment lost 7 bases and the V segment lost 6 bases, leaving 6 bases of the junction unmatched. CDR3 size: 14 residues. CDR3 sequence: CASRMTGGSEKLFF. The CDR3 DNA follows: TGTGCCAGCAGAATGACAGGGGGTAGTGAAAAACTGTTTTTT.

In this sample, this clone turned up a few times. V and J are TRBV7-2 and TRBJ1-2; 9 bases are a match to TRBD1. CDR1 is SGHTA, CDR2 FQGNSA, per germline. The CDR3 spans 14 residues. J lost 8 bases, V lost 1 base, and 5 bases had no gene match. The CDR3 here is CASSLVGQGWGYTF. In nucleotides, the CDR3 is TGTGCCAGCAGCTTAGTAGGACAGGGGTGGGGCTACACCTTC.

This rearrangement joins TRBV27 to TRBJ2-1; D possibly corresponds to TRBD2 (5 bases). V lost 7 bases and J lost 5, with 9 bases in between. This CDR3 is 12 amino acids long. CDR1 and CDR2 from the germline V gene are MNHEY and SMNVEV (reference sequence). The CDR3 loop is CASNVEDNEQFF. Written as DNA, the CDR3 is TGTGCCAGCAATGTGGAGGACAATGAGCAGTTCTTC.

Written as DNA, the CDR3 is TGCGCCAGCAGCCCGGGACAGGGATTCGAGCAGTACTTC. It encodes CASSPGQGFEQYF. The chain employs TRBV5-1 and TRBJ2-7; the match to TRBD1 covers 9 bases. The CDR3 is 13 residues long. Germline assignment: CDR1 SGHRS and CDR2 YFSETQ. The trim removed 4 bases at V and 6 bases at J, leaving 5 bases unmatched.

This chain uses TRBV7-9 with TRBJ1-2; the D is unclear. This CDR3 has 12 residues. Germline V gives CDR1 SEHNR, CDR2 FQNEAQ (reference sequence). V was cut by 1 base and J by 12 bases, with 12 bases left in between. The CDR3 DNA sequence: TGTGCCAGCAGCTTAGTGGTTCGGGGAAACACCTTC. This encodes CASSLVVRGNTF.

The rearrangement uses TRBV6-5 and TRBJ2-7, with 11 positions matching TRBD1. Germline CDR1 is MNHEY and CDR2 is SVGAGI. This CDR3 is 14 amino acids long. With V trimmed by 6 bases and J by 3 bases, 4 bases remained unmatched. The CDR3 sequence: CASSRDRGNYEQYF. The CDR3 nucleotides read TGTGCCAGCAGCCGGGACAGGGGGAACTACGAGCAGTACTTC.

This chain connects TRBV2 to TRBJ1-2, with D tentatively TRBD1 (5 bases). Germline assignment: CDR1 SNHLY and CDR2 FYNNEI. With 6 bases removed from V and 1 base from J, the gap between germline ends came to 12 bases. The CDR3 sequence is 14 residues long. CDR3 bases: TGTGCCAGCAGGAAACAGGAGAATAACTATGGCTACACCTTC. It yields the protein CASRKQENNYGYTF.

The CDR3 is CASSIGTGAYNEQFF. The CDR3 DNA reads as TGTGCCAGTAGTATAGGGACAGGGGCATACAATGAGCAGTTCTTC. This chain joins TRBV19 and TRBJ2-1; 9 nucleotides line up with TRBD1. V gave up 1 base and J gave up 4 bases; unmatched junction bases: 2. Germline V gene data show CDR1 as LNHDA and CDR2 as SQIVND (reference sequence). The CDR3 spans 15 residues.

The V and J genes are TRBV6-2 or TRBV6-3 and TRBJ2-1, with TRBD1 identical over 9 bases. Germline V gene sequence: CDR1 MNHEY, CDR2 SVGEGT. The CDR3 runs 16 residues. V shed 6 bases, J shed 4 bases, and the junction held 10 bases outside the gene matches. The CDR3 is CASSPLRDRAYNEQFF. CDR3 DNA: TGTGCCAGCAGCCCTCTGAGGGACAGGGCATACAATGAGCAGTTCTTC.

The gene calls are TRBV9 and TRBJ2-7; D is perhaps TRBD2 (5 bases). This CDR3 spans 13 amino acids. The V gene lost 1 base and the J gene lost 6 bases, with 11 bases spanning the gap. The germline gives CDR1 SGDLS, CDR2 YYNGEE. CDR3 in amino acids: CASSVSEVGEQYF. In nucleotides, the CDR3 is TGTGCCAGCAGCGTATCGGAGGTGGGCGAGCAGTACTTC.

The V call is TRBV18, the J call TRBJ1-2; possible D gene TRBD1, 6 bases. The CDR3 length is 16 residues. CDR1 is KGHSH, CDR2 LQKENI, per germline. V lost 1 base and J 0 bases, leaving 12 bases between the germline ends. Here the CDR3 reads CASSPQTGPPNYGYTF. The CDR3 nucleotides read TGTGCCAGCTCACCACAAACAGGGCCTCCTAACTATGGCTACACCTTC. The whole variable domain, remainder taken from reference TRBV18 and TRBJ1-2, is NAGVMQNPRHLVRRRGQEARLRCSPMKGHSHVYWYRQLPEEGLKFMVYLQKENIIDESGMPKERFSAEFPKEGPSILRIQQVVRGDSAAYFCASSPQTGPPNYGYTFGSGTRLTVV.

The gene calls are TRBV6-6 and TRBJ1-1; D possibly corresponds to TRBD1 (5 bases). Germline CDR1 MNHNY, CDR2 SVGAGI (reference sequence). The CDR3 has 19 residues. Between the trimmed V and J ends, which lost 5 bases and 6 bases, there was a span of 31 bases. Here the CDR3 reads CASSPRRPARGGTGAEAFF. CDR3 nucleotide sequence: TGTGCCAGCAGTCCCCGTCGGCCAGCTAGGGGAGGAACAGGCGCTGAAGCTTTCTTT.

The chain is built from TRBV19 and TRBJ1-3; D is undetermined. Trimming left V 1 base short and J 2 bases short, with 9 bases between. Germline V gives CDR1 LNHDA, CDR2 SQIVND (reference sequence). This CDR3 is 15 amino acids long. CDR3 DNA: TGTGCCAGTAGTATAGCGGCAGGCGCTGGAAACACCATATATTTT. Protein sequence: CASSIAAGAGNTIYF.

This chain uses TRBV19 with TRBJ1-5, with D possibly TRBD1 on 5 matching bases. Germline CDR1 is LNHDA and CDR2 is SQIVND (reference sequence). Trimming left V 9 bases short and J 0 bases short, with 15 bases between. The CDR3 loop spans 15 amino acids. The CDR3 is CASALDRYSNQPQHF. The CDR3, as DNA: TGTGCCAGCGCTCTCGACAGATATAGCAATCAGCCCCAGCATTTT.

This chain uses TRBV15 with TRBJ2-7; D perhaps matches TRBD1 (6 bases). The CDR3 consists of 15 residues. Trimming shortened V by 0 bases and J by 4 bases, and 13 bases separated the two germline ends. Germline V CDR1 and CDR2: LNHNV, YYDKDF (reference sequence). CDR3 bases: TGTGCCACCAGCAGAGAGACAGGTCGAGGTTACGAGCAGTACTTC. Protein: CATSRETGRGYEQYF.

This sequence joins TRBV19 and TRBJ1-2; D is uncertain. Germline CDR1 LNHDA, CDR2 SQIVND (reference sequence). V lost 8 bases and J 6 bases, leaving 10 bases between the germline ends. The CDR3 length is 11 residues. CDR3 nucleotides: TGTGCCAGTGTGGCCCATCATGGCTACACCTTC. This sequence encodes CASVAHHGYTF.